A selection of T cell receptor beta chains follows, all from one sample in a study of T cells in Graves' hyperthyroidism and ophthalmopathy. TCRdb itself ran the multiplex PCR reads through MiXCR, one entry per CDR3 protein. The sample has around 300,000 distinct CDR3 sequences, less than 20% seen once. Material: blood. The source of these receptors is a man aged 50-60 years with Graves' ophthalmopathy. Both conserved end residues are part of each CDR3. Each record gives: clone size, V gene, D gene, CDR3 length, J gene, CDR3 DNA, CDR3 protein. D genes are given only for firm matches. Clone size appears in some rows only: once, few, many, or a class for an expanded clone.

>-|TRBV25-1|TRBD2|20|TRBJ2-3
TGTGCCAGCAGTGCTCACGAGACTAGCGGGAGGGCCGTAAGCACAGATACGCAGTATTTT
CASSAHETSGRAVSTDTQYF
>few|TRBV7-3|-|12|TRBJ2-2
TGTGCCAGCAGCTCGATTTCCGGGGAGCTGTTTTTT
CASSSISGELFF
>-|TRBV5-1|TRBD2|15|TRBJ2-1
TGCGCCAGCAGCAGGCCGACTAGCGGGAGAAATGAGCAGTTCTTC
CASSRPTSGRNEQFF
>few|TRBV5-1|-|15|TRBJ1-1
TGCGCCAGCAGCCCGGGGACGGGGACGAACACTGAAGCTTTCTTT
CASSPGTGTNTEAFF
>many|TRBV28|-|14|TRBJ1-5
TGTGCCAGCAGTACAGACAGACGCAATCAGCCCCAGCATTTT
CASSTDRRNQPQHF
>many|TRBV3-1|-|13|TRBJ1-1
TGTGCCAGCATCCAAATGGGTGGGACTGAAGCTTTCTTT
CASIQMGGTEAFF
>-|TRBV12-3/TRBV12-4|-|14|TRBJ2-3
TGTGCCAGCAGTTTAGGGAGTGTTACAGATACGCAGTATTTT
CASSLGSVTDTQYF
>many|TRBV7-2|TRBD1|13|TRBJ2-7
TGTGCCAGCAGCCCAAGACAGGGCGGCGAGCAGTACTTC
CASSPRQGGEQYF
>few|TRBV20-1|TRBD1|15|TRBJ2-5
TGCAGTGCTAGAGGACAGGGCCACAGCCTGGAGACCCAGTACTTC
CSARGQGHSLETQYF
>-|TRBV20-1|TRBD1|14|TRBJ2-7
TGCAGTGCTCACCCGGGACAGGGTCCCTACGAGCAGTACTTC
CSAHPGQGPYEQYF
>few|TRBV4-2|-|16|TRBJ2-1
TGTGCCAGCAGCCAAGATCATGGTTCCTCCTACAATGAGCAGTTCTTC
CASSQDHGSSYNEQFF
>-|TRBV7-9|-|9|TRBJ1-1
TGTGCCAGCAAGGCCCAAGCTTTCTTT
CASKAQAFF
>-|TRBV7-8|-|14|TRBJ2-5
TGTGCCAGCAGCTTAAGGCAGGGAAAAGAGACCCAGTACTTC
CASSLRQGKETQYF
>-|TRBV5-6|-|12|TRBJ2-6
TGTGCCAGCAGCTTCGGGGCCAACGTCCTGACTTTC
CASSFGANVLTF
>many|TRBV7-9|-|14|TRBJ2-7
TGTGCCAGCACACGGGAAGGGCCCACCTACGAGCAGTACTTC
CASTREGPTYEQYF
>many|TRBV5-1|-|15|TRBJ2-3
TGCGCCAGCAGCTTGGTGACAAGAAGCACAGATACGCAGTATTTT
CASSLVTRSTDTQYF
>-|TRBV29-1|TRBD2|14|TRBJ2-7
TGCAGCGTTGAACGGGGGACCACGGGAGGCGAGCAGTACTTC
CSVERGTTGGEQYF
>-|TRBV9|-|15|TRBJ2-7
TGTGCCAGCAGCCCCCCCGACGTAAGCTCCTACGAGCAGTACTTC
CASSPPDVSSYEQYF
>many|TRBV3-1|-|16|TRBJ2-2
TGTGCCAGCAGCCAAGGGACAGTACAAGGCACCGGGGAGCTGTTTTTT
CASSQGTVQGTGELFF
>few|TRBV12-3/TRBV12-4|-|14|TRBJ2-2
TGTGCCAGCAGTTTAAAAGGGGGCACCGGGGAGCTGTTTTTT
CASSLKGGTGELFF
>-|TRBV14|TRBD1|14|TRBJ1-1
TGTGCCAGCAGCCAATGGACAGGTTTCGCTGAAGCTTTCTTT
CASSQWTGFAEAFF
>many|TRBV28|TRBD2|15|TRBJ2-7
TGTGCCAGCAGTTTGGAGACTAGCGGTACTTACGAGCAGTACTTC
CASSLETSGTYEQYF
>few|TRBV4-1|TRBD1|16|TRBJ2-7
TGCGCCAGCAGCCAAGATTTCAGGACAGGGATCTACGAGCAGTACTTC
CASSQDFRTGIYEQYF
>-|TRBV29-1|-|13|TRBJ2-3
TGCAGCGTCGGGGGACCCTACACAGATACGCAGTATTTT
CSVGGPYTDTQYF
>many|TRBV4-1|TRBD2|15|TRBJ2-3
TGCGCCAGCAGCCTCCTAGCGGGAGGGGCAGATACGCAGTATTTT
CASSLLAGGADTQYF
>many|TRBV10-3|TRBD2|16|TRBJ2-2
TGTGCCATCAGGGGACTAGCGGGGACGAACACCGGGGAGCTGTTTTTT
CAIRGLAGTNTGELFF
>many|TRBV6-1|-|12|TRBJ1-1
TGTGCCAGCATCGGGGTTAGCACTGAAGCTTTCTTT
CASIGVSTEAFF
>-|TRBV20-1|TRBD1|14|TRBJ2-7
TGCAGTGCTGCAAGACAGGGACAAGCGTACGAGCAGTACTTC
CSAARQGQAYEQYF
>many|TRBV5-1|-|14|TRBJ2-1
TGCGCCAGCAGCTTGCTTGGGGTGGGCAATGAGCAGTTCTTC
CASSLLGVGNEQFF
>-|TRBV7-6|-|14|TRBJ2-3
TGTGCCAGCTCCGGACTATTGGGCACAGATACGCAGTATTTT
CASSGLLGTDTQYF
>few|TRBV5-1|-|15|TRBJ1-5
TGCGCCAGCAGCCTGGGGGACACTTCCAATCAGCCCCAGCATTTT
CASSLGDTSNQPQHF
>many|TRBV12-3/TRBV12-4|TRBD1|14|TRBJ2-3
TGTGCCACCGACAGGGATGGAAGCACAGATACGCAGTATTTT
CATDRDGSTDTQYF
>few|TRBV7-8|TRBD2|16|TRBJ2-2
TGTGCCAGCAGATCACGGGGGGAGATGAACACCGGGGAGCTGTTTTTT
CASRSRGEMNTGELFF